The next 11 T cell receptor beta chains were all read from a single sample in a study of blood T cell repertoires in COVID-19. Assay: immunoSEQ multiplex PCR; the TCRdb copy retains only in-frame clones and omits some. The table includes about 68,000 clones, roughly 90% detected once. The sequencing input was peripheral blood. Receptors originate from a man aged 35 to 55 with COVID-19, enrolled during active disease.

This rearrangement joins TRBV27 to TRBJ2-5; D may be TRBD2 (5 bases). In germline, CDR1 is MNHEY, CDR2 SMNVEV (reference sequence). CDR3 size: 14 residues. V was pared by 5 bases and J by 3 bases, with 13 bases between. The CDR3 loop is CASSRTGREETQYF. In DNA, the CDR3 is TGTGCCAGCAGTCGGACTGGAAGGGAAGAGACCCAGTACTTC.

The V call is TRBV29-1, the J call TRBJ2-2; TRBD1 matches 9 bases. The germline V gene has CDR1 SQVTM and CDR2 ANQGSEA. The CDR3 loop spans 14 amino acids. Trimming at V came to 4 bases and at J to 3 bases, leaving 3 bases not matched to a gene. For the CDR3, the DNA is TGCAGCGTTGTGGGACAGGGCTACACCGGGGAGCTGTTTTTT. Amino acid sequence: CSVVGQGYTGELFF.

CDR3 sequence reads: CASSPRSRRLAGGLPYNEQFF. CDR3 coding DNA: TGTGCCAGCAGCCCCCGGTCGAGGAGGCTAGCGGGGGGGCTGCCCTACAATGAGCAGTTCTTC. The genes are TRBV3-1 (or the pseudogene TRBV3-2) and TRBJ2-1, with 12 bases lining up with TRBD2. Germline assignment: CDR1 LGHDT and CDR2 YNNKEL (reference sequence). J lost 2 bases, V lost 4 bases, and 18 bases had no gene match. The CDR3 totals 21 residues.

The chain joins TRBV7-9 to TRBJ1-1, with 7 positions matching TRBD1. Germline V CDR1 and CDR2: SEHNR, FQNEAQ (reference sequence). CDR3 length equals 14 residues. Trimming removed 2 bases from V and 0 bases from J; junction bases left unmatched: 0. Here the CDR3 DNA reads TGTGCCAGCAGCTTACAGGGGGTGAACACTGAAGCTTTCTTT. It encodes CASSLQGVNTEAFF.

The chain combines TRBV24-1 with TRBJ1-6, with D perhaps matching TRBD1 (6 bases). The CDR3 contains 13 residues. Per germline, CDR1 KGHDR and CDR2 SFDVKD. Deletions cut 9 bases from V and 7 bases from J, with 12 bases between. The CDR3 DNA reads TGTGCCACCGATCGGGACACCAATTCACCCCTCCACTTT. It is translated as CATDRDTNSPLHF.

The chain recombines TRBV3-1 (or the pseudogene TRBV3-2) with TRBJ2-1, with D maybe TRBD2 (6 bases). V was shortened by 1 base and J by 0 bases, with 10 bases between the two germline ends. The CDR3 extends over 16 amino acids. Per the germline V gene, CDR1 is LGHDT and CDR2 is YNNKEL (reference sequence). The CDR3 protein is CASSQAGSSSYNEQFF. CDR3 nucleotides: TGTGCCAGCAGCCAAGCCGGGAGCAGCTCCTACAATGAGCAGTTCTTC.

V is TRBV7-2 and J is TRBJ2-2; 8 nucleotides align to TRBD2. Germline lookup yields CDR1 SGHTA and CDR2 FQGNSA. V was clipped by 1 base and J by 4 bases; unmatched bases: 5. The CDR3 length is 16 residues. DNA for the CDR3: TGTGCCAGCAGCTTAGTCGGGGGGGCTAGCACCGGGGAGCTGTTTTTT. Its protein is CASSLVGGASTGELFF.

The chain has TRBV11-2 and TRBJ2-4, with D possibly TRBD2 on 6 matching bases. Deletions cut 10 bases from V and 0 bases from J, with 13 bases between. The CDR3 sequence is 14 residues long. Germline CDR1 reads SGHAT; CDR2 reads FQNNGV. For the CDR3, the DNA is TGTGCCATCGAAAGGAGGGGAGCCAAAAACATTCAGTACTTC. It encodes CAIERRGAKNIQYF.

The chain has TRBV30 and TRBJ1-3, with D hard to call. CDR3 length: 13 amino acids. Trimming shortened V by 3 bases and J by 0 bases, and 6 bases separated the two germline ends. Germline V lookup: CDR1 GTSNPN, CDR2 SVGIG (reference sequence). CDR3 nucleotides: TGTGCCTGGAGCTCCAGCTCTGGAAACACCATATATTTT. Its protein is CAWSSSSGNTIYF.

The chain combines TRBV28 with TRBJ2-7; D uncertain. The CDR3 has 13 amino acids. CDR1 and CDR2 (germline): MDHEN, SYDVKM. Trimming cost V 3 bases and J 0 bases, with 6 bases left between them. The CDR3 sequence is CASSFGGSYEQYF. In DNA form, the CDR3 reads TGTGCCAGCAGTTTCGGCGGCTCCTACGAGCAGTACTTC.

The chain links TRBV7-9 to TRBJ2-1; TRBD2 might be the D (6 bases). V lost 5 bases, J lost 9 bases, and 14 bases lay in between. This CDR3 has 13 amino acids. Germline assignment: CDR1 SEHNR and CDR2 FQNEAQ (reference sequence). CDR3 sequence: CASSPIPGSEQFF. The CDR3 DNA sequence: TGTGCCAGCAGCCCCATCCCCGGGAGTGAGCAGTTCTTC.